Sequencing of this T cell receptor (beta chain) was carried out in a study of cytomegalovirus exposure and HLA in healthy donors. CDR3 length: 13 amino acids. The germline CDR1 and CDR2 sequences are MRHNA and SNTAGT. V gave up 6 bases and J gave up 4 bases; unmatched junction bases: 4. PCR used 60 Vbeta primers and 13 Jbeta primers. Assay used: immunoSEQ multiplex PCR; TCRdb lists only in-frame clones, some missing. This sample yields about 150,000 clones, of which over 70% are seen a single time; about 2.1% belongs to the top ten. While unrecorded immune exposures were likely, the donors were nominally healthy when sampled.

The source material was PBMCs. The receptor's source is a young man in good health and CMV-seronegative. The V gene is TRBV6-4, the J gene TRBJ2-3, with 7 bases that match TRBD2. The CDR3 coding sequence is TGTGCCAGCAGCCGGACTAGTCCAGATACGCAGTATTTT. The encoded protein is CASSRTSPDTQYF.